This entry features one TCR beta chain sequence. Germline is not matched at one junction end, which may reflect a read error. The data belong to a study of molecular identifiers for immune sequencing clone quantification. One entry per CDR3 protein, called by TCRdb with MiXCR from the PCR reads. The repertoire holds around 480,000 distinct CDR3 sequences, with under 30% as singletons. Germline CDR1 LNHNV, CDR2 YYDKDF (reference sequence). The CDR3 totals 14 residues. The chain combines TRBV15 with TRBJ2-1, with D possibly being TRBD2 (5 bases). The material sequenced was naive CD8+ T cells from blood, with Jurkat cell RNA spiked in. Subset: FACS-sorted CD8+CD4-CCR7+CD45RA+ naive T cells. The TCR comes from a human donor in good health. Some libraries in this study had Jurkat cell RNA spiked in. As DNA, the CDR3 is TGTGCCACCAGCAGAGATCGAGGGTACAATGAGCAGCTCTTC. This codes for CATSRDRGYNEQLF.